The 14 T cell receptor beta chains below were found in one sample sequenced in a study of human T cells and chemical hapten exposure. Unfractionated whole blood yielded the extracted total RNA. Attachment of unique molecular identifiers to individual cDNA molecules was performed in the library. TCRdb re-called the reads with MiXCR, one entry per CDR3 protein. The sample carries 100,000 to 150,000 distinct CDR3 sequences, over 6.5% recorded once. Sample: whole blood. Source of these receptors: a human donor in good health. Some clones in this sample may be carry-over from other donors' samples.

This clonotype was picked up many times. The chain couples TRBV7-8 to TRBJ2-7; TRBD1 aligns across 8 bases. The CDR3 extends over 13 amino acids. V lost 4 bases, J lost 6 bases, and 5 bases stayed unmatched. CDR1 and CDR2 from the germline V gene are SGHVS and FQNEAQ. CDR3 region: CASSSTGTGEQYF. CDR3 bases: TGTGCCAGCAGCTCTACCGGGACAGGCGAGCAGTACTTC. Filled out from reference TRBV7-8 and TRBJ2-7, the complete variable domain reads GAGVSQSPRYKVAKRGQDVALRCDPISGHVSLFWYQQALGQGPEFLTYFQNEAQLDKSGLPSDRFFAERPEGSVSTLKIQRTQQEDSAVYLCASSSTGTGEQYFGPGTRLTVT.

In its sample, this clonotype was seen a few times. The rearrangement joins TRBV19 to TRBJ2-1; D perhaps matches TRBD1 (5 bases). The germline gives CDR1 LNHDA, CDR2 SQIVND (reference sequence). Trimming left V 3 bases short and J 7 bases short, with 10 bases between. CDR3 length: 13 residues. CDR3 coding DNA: TGTGCCAGTAGTATTGCACAGGAGAATGAGCAGTTCTTC. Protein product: CASSIAQENEQFF.

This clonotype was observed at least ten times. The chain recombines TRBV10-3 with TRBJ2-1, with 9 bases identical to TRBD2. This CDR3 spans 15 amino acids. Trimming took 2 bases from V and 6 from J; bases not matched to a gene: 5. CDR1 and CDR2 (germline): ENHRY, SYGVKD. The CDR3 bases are TGTGCCATCAGTGAGGAGGGCGGGGGGGCCAATGAGCAGTTCTTC. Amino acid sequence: CAISEEGGGANEQFF.

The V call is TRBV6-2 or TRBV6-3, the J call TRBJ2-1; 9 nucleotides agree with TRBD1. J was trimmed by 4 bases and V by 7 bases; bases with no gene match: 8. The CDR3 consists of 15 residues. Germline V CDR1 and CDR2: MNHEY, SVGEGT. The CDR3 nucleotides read TGTGCCAGCACAACCGGGACAGGGTGGTACAATGAGCAGTTCTTC. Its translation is CASTTGTGWYNEQFF.

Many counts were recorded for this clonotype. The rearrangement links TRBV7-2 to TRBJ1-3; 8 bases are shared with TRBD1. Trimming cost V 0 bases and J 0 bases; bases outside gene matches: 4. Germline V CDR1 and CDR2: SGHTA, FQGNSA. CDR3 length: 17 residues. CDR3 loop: CASSLAPGGFSGNTIYF. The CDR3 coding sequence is TGTGCCAGCAGCTTAGCCCCAGGGGGCTTCTCTGGAAACACCATATATTTT.

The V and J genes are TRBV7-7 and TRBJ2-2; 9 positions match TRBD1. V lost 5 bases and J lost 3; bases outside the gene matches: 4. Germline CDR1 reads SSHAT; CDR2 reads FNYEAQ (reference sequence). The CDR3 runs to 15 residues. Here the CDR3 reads CASSAGQGHTGELFF. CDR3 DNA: TGTGCCAGCAGCGCCGGACAGGGGCACACCGGGGAGCTGTTTTTT.

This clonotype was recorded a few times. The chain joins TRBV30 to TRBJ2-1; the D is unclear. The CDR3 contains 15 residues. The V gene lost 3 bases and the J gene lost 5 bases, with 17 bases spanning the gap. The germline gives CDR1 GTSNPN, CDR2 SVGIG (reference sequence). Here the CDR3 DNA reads TGTGCCTGGAGGAAAGAGAACTCGTTCGACAATGAGCAGTTCTTC. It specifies CAWRKENSFDNEQFF.

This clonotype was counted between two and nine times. This CDR3 reads CSVDDGGSTGELFF. CDR3 nucleotide sequence: TGCAGCGTTGACGACGGGGGAAGCACCGGGGAGCTGTTTTTT. V and J are TRBV29-1 and TRBJ2-2, with D possibly being TRBD2 (6 bases). The germline CDR1 and CDR2 sequences are SQVTM and ANQGSEA. Deletions cut 3 bases from V and 4 bases from J, with 12 bases between. The CDR3 totals 14 residues.

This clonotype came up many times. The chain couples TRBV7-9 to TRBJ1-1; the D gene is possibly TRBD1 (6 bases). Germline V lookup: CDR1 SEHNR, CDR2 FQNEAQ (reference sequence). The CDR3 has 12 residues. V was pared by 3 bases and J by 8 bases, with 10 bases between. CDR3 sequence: CASSFPGQEAFF. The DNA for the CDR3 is TGTGCCAGCAGCTTCCCGGGACAAGAAGCTTTCTTT.

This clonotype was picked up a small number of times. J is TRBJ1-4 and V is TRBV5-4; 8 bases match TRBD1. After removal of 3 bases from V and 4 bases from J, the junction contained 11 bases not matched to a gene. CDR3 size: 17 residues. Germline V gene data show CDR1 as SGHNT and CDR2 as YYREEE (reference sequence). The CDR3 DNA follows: TGTGCCAGCAGCTCCCCGACAGGGGAACAGGGTAATGAAAAACTGTTTTTT. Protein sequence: CASSSPTGEQGNEKLFF. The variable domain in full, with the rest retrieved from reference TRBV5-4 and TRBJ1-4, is ETGVTQSPTHLIKTRGQQVTLRCSSQSGHNTVSWYQQALGQGPQFIFQYYREEENGRGNFPPRFSGLQFPNYSSELNVNALELDDSALYLCASSSPTGEQGNEKLFFGSGTQLSVL.

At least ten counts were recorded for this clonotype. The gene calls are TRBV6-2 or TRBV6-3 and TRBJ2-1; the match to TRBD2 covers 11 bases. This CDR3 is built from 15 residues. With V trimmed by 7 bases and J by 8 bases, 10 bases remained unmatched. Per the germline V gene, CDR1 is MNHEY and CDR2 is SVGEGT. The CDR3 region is CASTQGTSGRDEQFF. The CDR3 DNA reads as TGTGCCAGCACCCAGGGTACTAGCGGGAGAGATGAGCAGTTCTTC.

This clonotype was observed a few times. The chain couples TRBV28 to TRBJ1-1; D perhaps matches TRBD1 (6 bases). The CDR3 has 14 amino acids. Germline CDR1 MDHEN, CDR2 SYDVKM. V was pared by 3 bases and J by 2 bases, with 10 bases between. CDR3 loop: CASSFPGGNTEAFF. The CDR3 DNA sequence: TGTGCCAGCAGTTTTCCGGGGGGCAACACTGAAGCTTTCTTT. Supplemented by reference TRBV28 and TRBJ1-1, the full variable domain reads DVKVTQSSRYLVKRTGEKVFLECVQDMDHENMFWYRQDPGLGLRLIYFSYDVKMKEKGDIPEGYSVSREKKERFSLILESASTNQTSMYLCASSFPGGNTEAFFGQGTRLTVV.

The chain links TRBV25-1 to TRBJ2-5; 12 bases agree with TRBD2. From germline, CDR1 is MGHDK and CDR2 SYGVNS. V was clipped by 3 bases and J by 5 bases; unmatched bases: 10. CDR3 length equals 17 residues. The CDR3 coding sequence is TGTGCCAGCAGTGACAGGCTAGCGGGGGGGCCGAAGGAGACCCAGTACTTC. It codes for CASSDRLAGGPKETQYF.

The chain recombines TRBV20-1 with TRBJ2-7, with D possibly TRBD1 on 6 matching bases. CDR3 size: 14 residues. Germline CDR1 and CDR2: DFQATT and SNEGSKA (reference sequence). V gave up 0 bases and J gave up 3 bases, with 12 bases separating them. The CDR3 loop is CSARERTENYEQYF. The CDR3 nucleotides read TGCAGTGCTAGAGAAAGGACAGAGAACTACGAGCAGTACTTC.